The entry below describes one T cell receptor (beta chain). Its antigen is as yet unknown. These data come from a study of early T cells in non-severe SARS-CoV-2 infection. Study details: Sequencing was performed on bulk RNA from unsorted whole blood, leaving chains unpaired.

There are 14 residues in the CDR3. V was trimmed by 2 bases and J by 5 bases, leaving 11 bases between them. Study-level findings and limits: VDJdb matches were skewed toward anti-spike CD8 T cell responses.

As part of library construction, unique molecular identifiers were attached to individual cDNA molecules. MiXCR, applied by TCRdb to the 5' RACE reads, yields one record per CDR3 protein. The data contain fewer than 120,000 distinct CDR3 sequences, around 13% of them seen just once; the ten biggest clones take up less than 4.5%. J is TRBJ2-3 and V is TRBV12-3 or TRBV12-4; D remains unclear. Sequenced material: whole blood, taken at baseline. The TCR comes from an adult who was a healthcare worker with PCR-confirmed SARS-CoV-2 infection or an uninfected control (not recorded which). CDR3 region: CASSLSAALDTQYF. CDR3 nucleotides: TGTGCCAGCAGTTTATCAGCAGCGTTAGATACGCAGTATTTT.